This T cell receptor beta chain emerged from a study of shared clonotypes between healthy human individuals. CD4+ cells were split into CD45RA+ naive and CD45RA-negative memory subsets. Points on this clone: Its target is unknown.

Germline CDR1 reads SGHTS; CDR2 reads YDEGEE. Trimming at V came to 4 bases and at J to 5 bases, leaving 8 bases not matched to a gene. The CDR3 runs to 16 residues. Measured with immunoSEQ multiplex PCR; TCRdb has only the in-frame clones, and not every one. Of about 710,000 clones in the sample, 55% to 80% were seen once. Study-wide points: A small donor pool kept down the genetic and exposure-history diversity that was represented. Clonotypes shared by all four sorted-subset donors had higher generation probabilities than non-shared clonotypes.

The receptor was isolated from a woman in her thirties in good health. The rearrangement links TRBV5-8 to TRBJ2-2; 10 bases match TRBD2. Sequencing was performed on memory CD4+ T cells sorted from blood. Subset meaning: CD45RA-negative fraction. The CDR3 here is CASSPRAGGVTGELFF. CDR3 DNA: TGTGCCAGCAGCCCCCGAGCGGGAGGGGTGACCGGGGAGCTGTTTTTT. The full variable domain, completed using reference TRBV5-8 and TRBJ2-2, is EAGVTQSPTHLIKTRGQQATLRCSPISGHTSVYWYQQALGLGLQFLLWYDEGEERNRGNFPPRFSGRQFPNYSSELNVNALELEDSALYLCASSPRAGGVTGELFFGEGSRLTVL.